This T cell receptor beta chain was obtained from a study of blood T cell repertoires in COVID-19 (dated by TCRdb to the early 2020s). With regard to the full study: Collaborator samples came from the United States, Italy and Spain and covered acute and convalescent phases of COVID-19. The material from the prospective study consisted of cDNA or gDNA derived from T cells, B-cell-depleted T cells, or PBMCs. Subjects who had been exposed to COVID-19, were actively infected with it, or had recovered from it provided the deeply sampled blood TCRbeta repertoires that made up the dataset. The repertoires were released in a freely available public database meant as a resource for research on the immune response to SARS-CoV-2. The samples were drawn from the first 160 participants of the ongoing ImmuneRACE study and from 950 to 1,500 subjects provided by 6 global collaborators. A de-identified subject ID, COVID-19 status, age in years and sex were almost always included in the sample metadata. Where available, HLA class I and class II types were taken from metadata supplied by the sample provider and were not determined by assay-based typing.

TCRbeta CDR3 regions were amplified from genomic DNA using the immunoSEQ Assay, a bias-controlled multiplex PCR. Processing in the source paper ran as follows. Within the assay, amplification of reference gene primers was used to estimate how many nucleated cells each sample contained. To quantify the absolute abundance of each unique TCRbeta CDR3 rearrangement, sequence reads were collapsed and filtered. For each sample, productive Simpson clonality was calculated by taking the square root of Simpson's diversity index across productive rearrangements. Sourced from immuneACCESS, this table was stored by TCRdb with only in-frame sequences that have V and J called. A share of the clones is absent; for the studies checked, an unresolved V gene accounts for under half, and the remainder has no known explanation. Clone size and the V and J calls come from that table; the DNA yielded D and trimming. For this sample there are a few hundred thousand clones; 86% appear just once. More than 4% of the sample is taken by the ten largest.

General conclusions and limits of the study: The quantity of clinical and demographic metadata differed by source and by participant and was supplied without curation.

Worth noting for this clone: No cognate antigen has been identified for it. Per-base qualities were not stored, and no clone one base away is much larger.

From the germline V gene, CDR1 is MNHNS and CDR2 is SASEGT. The CDR3 starts with the cysteine, ends with the phenylalanine, and has 19 residues. Here the CDR3 DNA is all that survives: 57 bases in frame from base 1. V loses 1 base, J loses 4 bases, and the germline ends lie 23 bases apart. In the prospective study, participants were roughly 18 to 89 years old, resided in 25 or so geographic areas of the United States, and were enrolled through a virtual design. In the prospective study, participants were assigned to cohorts based on the clinical history participants reported in a screening survey and a study questionnaire. A participant counted as exposed if, within 2 weeks of entering the study, that participant had been in contact with someone who had a PCR-confirmed or clinician-diagnosed COVID-19 case. In the prospective study, whole blood, serum and a nasopharyngeal or oropharyngeal swab were collected from each participant by mobile phlebotomists. Participants in the prospective study had the option to provide additional blood draws and questionnaires over an approximately 2-month period. Blood samples from the prospective study were shipped frozen or at room temperature prior to DNA extraction.

The V gene is TRBV6-1 and the J gene is TRBJ1-5; TRBD1 is possibly the D segment (6 matching bases). The sequence was collected from a woman aged 25 to 39 who had been exposed to COVID-19. Source material: PBMCs or T cells enriched from blood (not recorded which). The bases read TGTGCCAGCAGTGAAGACGGGTTTCGGACAGCAGGATTAAATCAGCCCCAGCATTTT. Its translation reads: CASSEDGFRTAGLNQPQHF.